The 15 T cell receptor beta chains listed next were all sequenced from one sample in a study of cytomegalovirus exposure and HLA in healthy donors. Here immunoSEQ multiplex PCR was the method, and the copy in TCRdb shows in-frame clones only, minus some. The sample includes approximately 60,000 clones, more than 80% of them seen just once. The sample taken for sequencing was PBMCs. Every receptor here comes from a man aged 18 to 29 in good health and CMV-seronegative.

V gene TRBV28 combines with J gene TRBJ2-7; D gene unclear. The germline V gene encodes CDR1 MDHEN and CDR2 SYDVKM. The CDR3 is 15 amino acids. Trimming removed 1 base at V and 5 bases at J, with 15 bases between. CDR3 DNA sequence: TGTGCCAGCAGTTTATTCGTAGCCATTAAGCACGAGCAGTACTTC. Translation gives CASSLFVAIKHEQYF.

The chain has TRBV5-1 and TRBJ1-3, with D possibly being TRBD1 (5 bases). This CDR3 contains 14 residues. From germline, CDR1 is SGHRS and CDR2 YFSETQ. Trimming took 4 bases from V and 4 from J, leaving 12 bases between them. The CDR3 bases are TGCGCCAGCAGCCCAGGGACTGAAGGAAACACCATATATTTT. Its translation is CASSPGTEGNTIYF.

This clone was detected many times. This sequence joins TRBV6-5 and TRBJ2-7, with D perhaps TRBD2 (6 bases). Germline V CDR1 and CDR2: MNHEY, SVGAGI. The CDR3 length is 13 residues. Trimming pared 9 bases from V and 6 bases from J, leaving 18 bases between. The CDR3 DNA sequence: TGTGCCAGTTCGGGGGATCGTGCGAGCGAGCAGTACTTC. This translates into CASSGDRASEQYF.

This chain links TRBV19 with TRBJ2-7; 9 bases match TRBD1. Germline CDR1 is LNHDA and CDR2 is SQIVND (reference sequence). The CDR3 loop spans 15 amino acids. The ends lost 5 bases at V and 2 bases at J; junction bases unmatched: 7. CDR3 in DNA: TGTGCCAGTAGTCTAACAGGGGGCGAGCCCTACGAGCAGTACTTC. Translating it yields CASSLTGGEPYEQYF.

The rearrangement joins TRBV18 to TRBJ2-2; 7 positions agree with TRBD1. In germline, CDR1 is KGHSH, CDR2 LQKENI. The CDR3 is 16 residues long. V trimming: 2 bases; J trimming: 2 bases; junction bases outside the gene matches: 5. Written as DNA, the CDR3 is TGTGCCAGCTCACCATTCGGGACAGTCAACACCGGGGAGCTGTTTTTT. This encodes CASSPFGTVNTGELFF.

The rearrangement links TRBV2 to TRBJ2-2; possibly TRBD2 for D (6 bases). Germline V gives CDR1 SNHLY, CDR2 FYNNEI. This CDR3 has 14 amino acids. V was cut by 6 bases and J by 1 base, with 9 bases left in between. The CDR3 reads CASRRERNTGELFF. As DNA, the CDR3 is TGTGCCAGCAGACGGGAGCGGAACACCGGGGAGCTGTTTTTT.

The rearrangement links TRBV7-9 to TRBJ2-7, with TRBD1 matching over 8 bases. This CDR3 has 15 amino acids. V lost 3 bases, J lost 3 bases, and 7 bases stayed unmatched. The germline V gene encodes CDR1 SEHNR and CDR2 FQNEAQ (reference sequence). Written as DNA, the CDR3 is TGTGCCAGCAGCTTCACAGGGGGTCGTCTCTACGAGCAGTACTTC. This gives the protein CASSFTGGRLYEQYF.

The gene calls are TRBV29-1 and TRBJ2-1; 7 bases fit TRBD2. V lost 7 bases and J lost 6; bases outside the gene matches: 6. CDR1 is SQVTM, CDR2 ANQGSEA, per germline. CDR3 length: 12 residues. This CDR3 is CSGLGLSNEQFF. CDR3 nucleotides: TGCAGCGGCCTGGGACTAAGCAATGAGCAGTTCTTC.

In DNA, the CDR3 is TGTGCCAGCAGTTACGGACTTAGCTCCTACAATGAGCAGTTCTTC. This sequence encodes CASSYGLSSYNEQFF. J is TRBJ2-1 and V is TRBV6-5, with a weak D call TRBD2 (5 bases). V lost 2 bases and J lost 0, with 8 bases in between. The CDR3 runs 15 residues. CDR1 is MNHEY, CDR2 SVGAGI, per germline.

CDR3 bases: TGTGCCAGCAGCTTAGGCAGCGGGCGTCCCTACAATGAGCAGTTCTTC. Translation gives CASSLGSGRPYNEQFF. The V gene is TRBV7-9, the J gene TRBJ2-1; D is perhaps TRBD2 (6 bases). Deletions cut 1 base from V and 2 bases from J, with 12 bases between. Per germline, CDR1 SEHNR and CDR2 FQNEAQ (reference sequence). This CDR3 is 16 amino acids long.

The rearrangement uses TRBV27 and TRBJ2-7; 9 bases agree with TRBD2. CDR1 and CDR2 (germline): MNHEY, SMNVEV (reference sequence). The CDR3 runs 18 residues. V trimming: 4 bases; J trimming: 3 bases; junction bases outside the gene matches: 16. The DNA of the CDR3 is TGTGCCAGCAGTTCACAGACTAGCGGCGGGAGGGCGGGCTACGAGCAGTACTTC. Translation: CASSSQTSGGRAGYEQYF.

The chain is built from TRBV10-1 and TRBJ2-1, with 8 nucleotides matching TRBD2. Germline V gene data show CDR1 as WNHNN and CDR2 as SYGVQD (reference sequence). CDR3 length equals 16 residues. V shed 3 bases and J 6 bases; nucleotides not matched to a gene: 10. CDR3 nucleotide sequence: TGCGCCAGCAGTGAATCTAGGACTAGCAGCCGCAATGAGCAGTTCTTC. It codes for CASSESRTSSRNEQFF.

As for this clone: This same CDR3 is encoded by further DNA sequences in the sample. CDR3 region: CASSISGGSYNEQFF. In DNA, the CDR3 is TGTGCCAGTAGTATTTCCGGGGGCTCCTACAATGAGCAGTTCTTC. This chain connects TRBV19 to TRBJ2-1; possibly TRBD2 for D (6 bases). This CDR3 contains 15 residues. V shed 3 bases and J shed 0 bases, with 9 bases lying between them. CDR1 LNHDA and CDR2 SQIVND come from the germline V gene (reference sequence).

By frequency in the sample, this clone is medium-sized. Other nucleotide sequences from this sample produce the same CDR3. V and J are TRBV6-1 and TRBJ2-7, with 9 positions matching TRBD1. The CDR3 extends over 14 amino acids. Trimming took 2 bases from V and 2 from J; bases not matched to a gene: 1. CDR1 is MNHNS and CDR2 is SASEGT in the germline V gene. CDR3 nucleotide sequence: TGTGCCAGCAGTGAATGGGACAGGGCCTACGAGCAGTACTTC. Protein product: CASSEWDRAYEQYF.

The chain joins TRBV29-1 to TRBJ2-1; a weak D match, TRBD1 (6 bases). V lost 7 bases and J 6 bases, leaving 13 bases between the germline ends. CDR3 length: 12 amino acids. The germline V gene encodes CDR1 SQVTM and CDR2 ANQGSEA. The CDR3 bases are TGCAGCGCCGTGGACAGACCCAATGAGCAGTTCTTC. It specifies CSAVDRPNEQFF.